Included here is one T cell receptor (beta chain) sequence, with context. TCRdb keeps only in-frame clones here, not all; method: immunoSEQ multiplex PCR. The table has approximately 240,000 clones, roughly 86% seen once. This record belongs to a study of blood T cell repertoires in COVID-19. CDR1 and CDR2 (germline): SGHDT, YYEEEE. Trimming removed 0 bases from V and 0 bases from J, with 6 bases in between. The CDR3 runs to 14 residues. The V and J genes are TRBV5-6 and TRBJ1-2; the D is unclear. This clonotype was sampled from a man over 45 with acute or convalescent COVID-19. Material: peripheral blood. This chain's CDR3 is CASSLVATNYGYTF. The CDR3 nucleotides read TGTGCCAGCAGCTTGGTAGCTACTAACTATGGCTACACCTTC.